This TCR beta chain was profiled in a study of CD8 T cells in ankylosing spondylitis. This clonotype was counted ten times or more. Germline V gene lookup returns CDR1 MNHEY and CDR2 SVGAGI. This CDR3 has 14 residues. J lost 7 bases, V lost 3 bases, and 5 bases had no gene match. TCRdb reprocessed the 5' RACE reads with MiXCR, giving one entry per CDR3 protein. The table includes about 250,000 distinct CDR3 sequences, roughly a third detected once. The source of this sequence is a male donor with ankylosing spondylitis or in good health (not recorded which). The rearrangement uses TRBV6-5 and TRBJ2-1; 8 bases agree with TRBD2. Specimen: blood, either unsorted or a sorted T cell fraction (not recorded which). CDR3 region: CASSYSGELNEQFF. CDR3 sequence (DNA): TGTGCCAGCAGTTATAGCGGGGAGTTAAATGAGCAGTTCTTC.